This T cell receptor beta chain came from a study of long-term antiretroviral therapy in people with HIV. The CDR3 runs to 16 residues. The V end was cut by 1 base, the J end by 6 bases, with 15 bases between. CDR1 SEHNR and CDR2 FQNEAQ come from the germline V gene (reference sequence). Version v3.0 of the immunoSEQ assay ran at survey level. Sequencing had a target that covered roughly 35,000-55,000 T-cell genomes per sample. Sequencing used immunoSEQ multiplex PCR; TCRdb keeps in-frame clones, though not all of them. The repertoire has roughly 44,000 clones, nearly 95% of them found once; the top ten carry roughly 2.5%.

The V gene is TRBV7-9, the J gene TRBJ2-2; no definite D call. The specimen was unsorted PBMCs, collected 3.7 years after starting antiretroviral therapy. The receptor comes from a woman aged 50 to 60 with HIV. The CDR3 here is CASSLVWVPTSGELFF. The DNA for the CDR3 is TGTGCCAGCAGCTTAGTCTGGGTCCCGACCTCCGGGGAGCTGTTTTTT.